These 14 T cell receptor beta chains originate from one sample sequenced in a study of immune evolution from preneoplasia to lung adenocarcinoma. Assay used: immunoSEQ multiplex PCR; TCRdb lists only in-frame clones, some missing. Among 7,500 to 10,000 clones listed, 79% were seen once. The material sequenced was FFPE lung adenocarcinoma in situ tissue. The receptors here all came from an older person with lung adenocarcinoma.

This chain joins TRBV18 and TRBJ2-1, with D tentatively TRBD1 (6 bases). Trimming removed 3 bases at V and 6 bases at J, with 9 bases between. The germline CDR1 and CDR2 sequences are KGHSH and LQKENI. CDR3 length: 13 amino acids. The CDR3 nucleotides are TGTGCCAGCTCACCTACAGGGACCAATGAGCAGTTCTTC. Amino acids: CASSPTGTNEQFF. The whole variable domain, filled in from reference TRBV18 and TRBJ2-1, reads NAGVMQNPRHLVRRRGQEARLRCSPMKGHSHVYWYRQLPEEGLKFMVYLQKENIIDESGMPKERFSAEFPKEGPSILRIQQVVRGDSAAYFCASSPTGTNEQFFGPGTRLTVL.

The rearrangement uses TRBV21-1 and TRBJ2-3. TRBV21-1 is a recognized pseudogene. The CDR3 has 12 amino acids. As DNA, the CDR3 is TGTGCCAGCAGCGGGGGCACAGATACGCAGTATTTT. As protein: CASSGGTDTQYF.

The chain joins TRBV5-6 to TRBJ2-7; D gene uncertain. The ends were cut back, 1 base at V and 2 bases at J, with 10 bases in the middle. The CDR3 totals 14 residues. Germline V gives CDR1 SGHDT, CDR2 YYEEEE. In DNA, the CDR3 is TGTGCCAGCAGCTTGCTAGACGCACCCTACGAGCAGTACTTC. Translated, it gives CASSLLDAPYEQYF.

The gene calls are TRBV4-1 and TRBJ2-2, with a weak D call TRBD1 (5 bases). Trimming cost V 0 bases and J 1 base, with 18 bases left between them. Germline assignment: CDR1 MGHRA and CDR2 YSYEKL. The CDR3 has 19 residues. This chain's CDR3 is CASSQDVQGIGGNTGELFF. In DNA, the CDR3 is TGCGCCAGCAGCCAAGACGTTCAGGGTATAGGCGGGAACACCGGGGAGCTGTTTTTT.

The V call is TRBV5-1, the J call TRBJ1-4; 7 nucleotides line up with TRBD1. The CDR3 contains 16 residues. Germline V gives CDR1 SGHRS, CDR2 YFSETQ. V was clipped by 1 base and J by 4 bases; unmatched bases: 7. The CDR3 spells CASSLTAGGNNEKLFF. CDR3 nucleotide sequence: TGCGCCAGCAGCTTGACGGCAGGGGGAAATAATGAAAAACTGTTTTTT.

The chain recombines TRBV7-9 with TRBJ2-7; no reliable D call. The V end was cut by 4 bases, the J end by 3 bases, with 13 bases between. The CDR3 totals 14 residues. In germline, CDR1 is SEHNR, CDR2 FQNEAQ (reference sequence). The CDR3 sequence: CASSSRLKLYEQYF. In DNA form, the CDR3 reads TGTGCCAGCAGCTCCCGGTTAAAGCTCTACGAGCAGTACTTC.

In this sample, this clone turned up a few times. This chain connects TRBV11-3 to TRBJ2-7; unclear D gene. The CDR3 contains 11 residues. Germline CDR1 and CDR2: SGHNT and YENEEA. The V end lost 6 bases, the J end lost 5 bases, and 8 bases lay between the germline ends. The CDR3 DNA reads as TGTGCCAGCAGTTTCGATAACGAGCAGTACTTC. Protein sequence: CASSFDNEQYF.

The chain carries TRBV15 and TRBJ2-2; TRBD1 matches 10 bases. The junction had 4 bases not matched to a gene; V was cut back by 3 bases and J by 6 bases. Germline V gene lookup returns CDR1 LNHNV and CDR2 YYDKDF (reference sequence). This CDR3 is built from 15 residues. The DNA for the CDR3 is TGTGCCACCAGCAGGGGGACAGGGGTGCCCGGGGAGCTGTTTTTT. Translated: CATSRGTGVPGELFF.

The J gene is TRBJ2-7, the V gene TRBV7-2; D gene unclear. Germline CDR1 is SGHTA and CDR2 is FQGNSA. The CDR3 has 13 residues. Trimming took 4 bases from V and 2 from J, leaving 9 bases between them. The CDR3 is CASSSNGPYEQYF. CDR3 nucleotides: TGTGCCAGCAGCTCCAACGGCCCCTACGAGCAGTACTTC.

The V gene is TRBV7-2, the J gene TRBJ2-3; D may be TRBD2 (6 bases). CDR3 length: 15 residues. Per germline, CDR1 SGHTA and CDR2 FQGNSA. Trimming shortened V by 4 bases and J by 0 bases, and 11 bases separated the two germline ends. CDR3 in DNA: TGTGCCAGCAGCTCGGACTATCTTAGCACAGATACGCAGTATTTT. Its protein product is CASSSDYLSTDTQYF.

This clone appeared once. The chain carries TRBV29-1 and TRBJ2-1; 7 bases are shared with TRBD2. V shed 7 bases and J 0 bases; nucleotides not matched to a gene: 9. Germline values: CDR1 SQVTM, CDR2 ANQGSEA. The CDR3 is 15 residues long. The CDR3 loop reads CSADSAGYSYNEQFF. Written as DNA, the CDR3 is TGCAGCGCCGACTCAGCGGGGTACTCCTACAATGAGCAGTTCTTC.

This chain links TRBV19 with TRBJ1-6; 7 bases are a match to TRBD1. Germline V gene lookup returns CDR1 LNHDA and CDR2 SQIVND (reference sequence). With V trimmed by 5 bases and J by 8 bases, 15 bases remained unmatched. The CDR3 sequence is 17 residues long. The DNA for the CDR3 is TGTGCCAGTAGTGCCCGACAGGGACTATATACTGATTCACCCCTCCACTTT. Translation: CASSARQGLYTDSPLHF.

This clone has just a few counts. The J gene is TRBJ1-6, the V gene TRBV7-8; D is unclear. Per germline, CDR1 SGHVS and CDR2 FQNEAQ. V gave up 5 bases and J gave up 7 bases, with 12 bases separating them. The CDR3 extends over 14 amino acids. CDR3 DNA: TGTGCCAGCAGCCCAGCGCCGGCAAATTCACCCCTCCACTTT. Its protein is CASSPAPANSPLHF.

The V and J genes are TRBV9 and TRBJ2-1; 9 bases line up with TRBD2. J gave up 13 bases and V 4 bases, and 9 bases lay outside the gene matches. The CDR3 contains 13 residues. Germline V CDR1 and CDR2: SGDLS, YYNGEE. The chain's CDR3 is CASSPHLAGNQFF. DNA of the CDR3: TGTGCCAGCAGCCCACATCTAGCGGGAAACCAGTTCTTC.